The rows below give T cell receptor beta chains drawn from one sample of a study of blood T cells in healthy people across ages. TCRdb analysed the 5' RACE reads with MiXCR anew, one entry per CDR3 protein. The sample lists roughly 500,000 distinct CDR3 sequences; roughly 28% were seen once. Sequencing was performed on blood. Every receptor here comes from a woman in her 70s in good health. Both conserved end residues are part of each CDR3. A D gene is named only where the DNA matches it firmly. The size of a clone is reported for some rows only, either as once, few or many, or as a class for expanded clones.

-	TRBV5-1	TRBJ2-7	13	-	CASSFGKEYEQYF	TGCGCCAGCAGCTTCGGAAAGGAGTACGAGCAGTACTTC
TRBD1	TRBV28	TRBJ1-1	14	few	CASRIPRTGSEAFF	TGTGCCAGCAGAATCCCACGGACAGGGAGCGAAGCTTTCTTT
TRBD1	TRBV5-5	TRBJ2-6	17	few	CASSSLQGSSGANVLTF	TGTGCCAGCAGCTCCTTACAGGGGAGCTCTGGGGCCAACGTCCTGACTTTC
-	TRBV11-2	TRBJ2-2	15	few	CASSPQGMDTGELFF	TGTGCCAGCAGCCCCCAGGGAATGGATACCGGGGAGCTGTTTTTT
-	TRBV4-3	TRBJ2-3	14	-	CASSHYDYPDTQYF	TGCGCCAGCAGCCATTATGACTATCCAGATACGCAGTATTTT
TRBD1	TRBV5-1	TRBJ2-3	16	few	CASSSGQGATTDTQYF	TGCGCCAGCAGCTCGGGACAGGGGGCTACCACAGATACGCAGTATTTT
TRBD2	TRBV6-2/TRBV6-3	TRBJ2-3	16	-	CAGSELSGVNTDTQYF	TGTGCCGGCAGCGAGCTTAGCGGGGTAAACACAGATACGCAGTATTTT
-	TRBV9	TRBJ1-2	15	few	CASSVARVWMGGYTF	TGTGCCAGCAGCGTAGCCAGGGTTTGGATGGGGGGCTACACCTTC
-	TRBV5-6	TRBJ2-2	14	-	CASSCRSWTGELFF	TGTGCCAGCAGCTGCAGAAGCTGGACCGGGGAGCTGTTTTTT
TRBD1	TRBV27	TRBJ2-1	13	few	CATSGGRVDEQFF	TGTGCCACCTCAGGGGGCAGGGTCGATGAGCAGTTCTTC
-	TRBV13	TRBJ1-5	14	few	CASSRLRGTTPQHF	TGTGCCAGCAGCCGTTTAAGGGGGACGACGCCCCAGCATTTT
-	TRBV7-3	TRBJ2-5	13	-	CASSSQPAETQYF	TGTGCCAGCAGCTCCCAGCCTGCTGAGACCCAGTACTTC
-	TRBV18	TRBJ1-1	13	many	CASSPQGTAEAFF	TGTGCCAGCTCACCACAGGGCACAGCTGAAGCTTTCTTT
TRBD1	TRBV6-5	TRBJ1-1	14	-	CASSKSGGQTEAFF	TGTGCCAGCAGTAAATCAGGGGGACAGACTGAAGCTTTCTTT
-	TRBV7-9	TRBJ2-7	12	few	CASSSNREEQYF	TGTGCCAGCAGCTCCAACAGGGAAGAGCAGTACTTC
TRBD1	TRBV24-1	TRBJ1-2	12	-	CATSDQGGGYTF	TGTGCCACCAGTGATCAGGGGGGTGGCTACACCTTC
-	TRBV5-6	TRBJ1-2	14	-	CASRLDLRPYGYTF	TGTGCCAGCAGATTGGACCTCAGGCCCTATGGCTACACCTTC
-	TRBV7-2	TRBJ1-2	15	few	CASSLPTGLHHGYTF	TGTGCCAGCAGCTTACCCACAGGTTTACATCATGGCTACACCTTC
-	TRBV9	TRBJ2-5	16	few	CASSEAENWYQETQYF	TGTGCCAGCAGCGAGGCCGAAAATTGGTACCAAGAGACCCAGTACTTC
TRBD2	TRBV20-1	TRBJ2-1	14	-	CSALAGTKYNEQFF	TGCAGTGCTCTAGCCGGGACTAAATACAATGAGCAGTTCTTC
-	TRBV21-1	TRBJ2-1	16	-	CASSKLCGEQYNEQFF	TGTGCCAGCAGCAAATTGTGCGGAGAGCAGTATAATGAACAGTTCTTC
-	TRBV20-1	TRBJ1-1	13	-	CSARDPGVFPLSF	TGCAGTGCTAGAGACCCAGGGGTCTTCCCACTTTCTTTT
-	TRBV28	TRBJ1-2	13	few	CASRTEVNYGYTF	TGTGCCAGTCGGACAGAAGTTAACTATGGCTACACCTTC
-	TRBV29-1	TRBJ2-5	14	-	CSVAAGRRQETQYF	TGCAGCGTTGCGGCAGGGCGTAGACAAGAGACCCAGTACTTC
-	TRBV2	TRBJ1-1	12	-	CASHRANTEAFF	TGTGCCAGCCACAGGGCGAACACTGAAGCTTTCTTT
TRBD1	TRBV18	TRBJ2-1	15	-	CASSEPGTGMNEQFF	TGTGCCAGCTCAGAACCCGGGACAGGGATGAATGAGCAGTTCTTC
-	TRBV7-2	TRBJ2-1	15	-	CASQPRGSSYNEQFF	TGTGCCAGCCAGCCCCGGGGGAGCTCCTACAATGAGCAGTTCTTC
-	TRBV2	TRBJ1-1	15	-	CASSAGHPMNTEAFF	TGTGCCAGCAGTGCGGGTCACCCTATGAACACTGAAGCTTTCTTT
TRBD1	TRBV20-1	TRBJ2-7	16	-	CSARRLTGGGVNEQYF	TGCAGTGCCAGAAGATTGACAGGGGGTGGGGTAAACGAGCAGTACTTC
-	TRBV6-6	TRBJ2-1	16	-	CASSYGSMIFRNEQFF	TGTGCCAGCAGTTACGGATCCATGATCTTCCGAAATGAGCAGTTCTTC
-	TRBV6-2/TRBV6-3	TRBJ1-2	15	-	CASSYSWQTLDGYTF	TGTGCCAGCAGTTACTCTTGGCAGACCTTGGATGGCTACACCTTC
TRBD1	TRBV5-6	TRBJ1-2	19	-	CASSLVPGTGGRTNYGYTF	TGTGCCAGCAGCTTAGTTCCCGGGACAGGGGGACGTACTAACTATGGCTACACCTTC
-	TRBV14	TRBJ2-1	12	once	CAGSQTRMEQFF	TGTGCCGGCAGCCAAACTAGGATGGAGCAGTTCTTC
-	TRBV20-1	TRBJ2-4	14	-	CSAREGGGENIQYF	TGCAGTGCTAGAGAGGGAGGGGGGGAAAACATTCAGTACTTC
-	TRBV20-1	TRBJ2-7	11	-	CSAVLSRQQYF	TGCAGTGCTGTGCTTAGCCGACAGCAGTACTTC
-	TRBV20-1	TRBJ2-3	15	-	CSARGPIDRTDTQYF	TGCAGTGCTAGAGGGCCCATCGACCGCACAGATACGCAGTATTTT
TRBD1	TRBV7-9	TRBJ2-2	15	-	CASRGQSGGTGELFF	TGCGCCAGCAGGGGGCAGTCCGGCGGCACCGGGGAGCTGTTTTTT
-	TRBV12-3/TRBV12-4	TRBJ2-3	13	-	CASGTRGGDTQYF	TGTGCCAGTGGCACGCGGGGAGGAGATACGCAGTATTTT
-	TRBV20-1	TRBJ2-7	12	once	CSATRAPYEQYF	TGCAGTGCTACCCGGGCTCCCTACGAGCAGTACTTC
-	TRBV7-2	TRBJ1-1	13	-	CASSWRRQADPPF	TGTGCCAGCAGCTGGCGAAGACAAGCAGATCCCCCTTTT